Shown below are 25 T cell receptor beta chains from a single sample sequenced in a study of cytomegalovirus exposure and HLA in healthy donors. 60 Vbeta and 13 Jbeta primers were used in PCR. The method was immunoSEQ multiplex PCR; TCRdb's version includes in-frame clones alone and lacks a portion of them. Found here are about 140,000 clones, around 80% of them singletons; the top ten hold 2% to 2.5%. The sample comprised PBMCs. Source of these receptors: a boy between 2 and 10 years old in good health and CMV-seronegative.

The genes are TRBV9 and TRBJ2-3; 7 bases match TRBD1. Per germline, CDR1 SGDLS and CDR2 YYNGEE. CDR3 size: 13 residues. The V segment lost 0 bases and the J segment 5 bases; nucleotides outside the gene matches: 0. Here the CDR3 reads CASSVAGGDTQYF. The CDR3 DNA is TGTGCCAGCAGCGTAGCAGGGGGAGATACGCAGTATTTT.

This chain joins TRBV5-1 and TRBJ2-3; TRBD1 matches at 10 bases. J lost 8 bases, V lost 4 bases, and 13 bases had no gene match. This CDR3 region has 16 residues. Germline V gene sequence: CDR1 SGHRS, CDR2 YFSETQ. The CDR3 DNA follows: TGCGCCAGCAGCCAGGGGGACAGGGGAATTGTTCGTACGCAGTATTTT. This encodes CASSQGDRGIVRTQYF.

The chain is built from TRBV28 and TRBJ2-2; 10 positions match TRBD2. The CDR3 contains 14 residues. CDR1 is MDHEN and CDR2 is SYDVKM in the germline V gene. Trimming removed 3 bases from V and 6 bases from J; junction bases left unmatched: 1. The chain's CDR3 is CASSLLAGAGELFF. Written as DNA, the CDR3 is TGTGCCAGCAGTTTGCTAGCGGGAGCCGGGGAGCTGTTTTTT.

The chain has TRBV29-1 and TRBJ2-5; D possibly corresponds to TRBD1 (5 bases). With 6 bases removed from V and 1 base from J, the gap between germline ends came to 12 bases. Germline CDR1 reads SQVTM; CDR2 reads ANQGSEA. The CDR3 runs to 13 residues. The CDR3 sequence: CSVATVRQETQYF. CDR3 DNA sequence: TGCAGCGTGGCGACAGTCCGCCAAGAGACCCAGTACTTC.

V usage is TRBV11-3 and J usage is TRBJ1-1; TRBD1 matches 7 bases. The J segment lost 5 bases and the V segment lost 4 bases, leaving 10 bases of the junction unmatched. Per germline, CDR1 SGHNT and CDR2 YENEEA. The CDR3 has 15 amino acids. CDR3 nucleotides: TGTGCCAGCAGCTCGAACAGGGGATTAAGGACTGAAGCTTTCTTT. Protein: CASSSNRGLRTEAFF.

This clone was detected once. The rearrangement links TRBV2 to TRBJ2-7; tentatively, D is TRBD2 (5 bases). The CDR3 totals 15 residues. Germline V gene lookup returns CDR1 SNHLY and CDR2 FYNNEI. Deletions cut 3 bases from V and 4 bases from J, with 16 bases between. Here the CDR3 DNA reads TGTGCCAGCAGTGAGTTACCGGGGTCAGCTTACGAGCAGTACTTC. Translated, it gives CASSELPGSAYEQYF.

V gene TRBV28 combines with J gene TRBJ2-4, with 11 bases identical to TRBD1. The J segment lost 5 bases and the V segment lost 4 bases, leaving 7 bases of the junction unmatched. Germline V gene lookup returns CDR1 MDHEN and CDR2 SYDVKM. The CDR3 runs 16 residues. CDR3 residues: CASSSWDRGLENIQYF. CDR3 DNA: TGTGCCAGCAGTTCTTGGGACAGGGGGTTGGAAAACATTCAGTACTTC.

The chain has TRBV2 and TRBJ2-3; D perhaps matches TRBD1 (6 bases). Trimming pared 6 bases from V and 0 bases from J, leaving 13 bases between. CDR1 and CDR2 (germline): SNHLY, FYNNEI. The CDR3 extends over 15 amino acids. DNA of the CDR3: TGTGCCAGCAGGGGGGCCCGAGCTAGCACAGATACGCAGTATTTT. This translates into CASRGARASTDTQYF.

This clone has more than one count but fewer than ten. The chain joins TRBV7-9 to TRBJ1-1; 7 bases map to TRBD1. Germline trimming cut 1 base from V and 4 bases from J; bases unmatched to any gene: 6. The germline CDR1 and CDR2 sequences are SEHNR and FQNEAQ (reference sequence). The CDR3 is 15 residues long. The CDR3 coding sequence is TGTGCCAGCAGCTTAGTTCCAGGGGGAGGCACTGAAGCTTTCTTT. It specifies CASSLVPGGGTEAFF.

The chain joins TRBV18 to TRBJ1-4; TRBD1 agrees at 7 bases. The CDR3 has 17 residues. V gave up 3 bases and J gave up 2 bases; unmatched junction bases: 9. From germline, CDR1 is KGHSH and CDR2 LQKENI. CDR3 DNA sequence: TGTGCCAGCTCACCGCGGGGACAGTTGACGACTAATGAAAAACTGTTTTTT. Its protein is CASSPRGQLTTNEKLFF.

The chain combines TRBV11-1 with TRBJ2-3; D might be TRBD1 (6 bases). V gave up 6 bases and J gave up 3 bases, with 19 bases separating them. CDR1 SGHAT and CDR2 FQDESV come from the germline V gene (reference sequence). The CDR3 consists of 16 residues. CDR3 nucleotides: TGTGCCAGCAGTTTAACAGGGATTCAGGGTACAGATACGCAGTATTTT. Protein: CASSLTGIQGTDTQYF.

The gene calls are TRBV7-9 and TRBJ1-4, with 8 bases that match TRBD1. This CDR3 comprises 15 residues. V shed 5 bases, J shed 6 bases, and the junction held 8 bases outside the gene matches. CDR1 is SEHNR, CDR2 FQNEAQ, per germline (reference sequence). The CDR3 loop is CASSRGRGQDEKLFF. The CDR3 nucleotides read TGTGCCAGCAGCAGGGGGAGGGGACAGGATGAAAAACTGTTTTTT.

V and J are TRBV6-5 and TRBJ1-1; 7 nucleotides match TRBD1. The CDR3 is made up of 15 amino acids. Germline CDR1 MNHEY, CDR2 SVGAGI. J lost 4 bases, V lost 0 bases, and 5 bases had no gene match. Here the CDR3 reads CASSYSPTGTTEAFF. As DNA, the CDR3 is TGTGCCAGCAGTTACTCCCCGACAGGGACCACTGAAGCTTTCTTT.

For the CDR3, the DNA is TGTGCCAGCAGCGAATTATACGGGACAGCCGATGCGAACTATGGCTACACCTTC. Protein: CASSELYGTADANYGYTF. The gene calls are TRBV9 and TRBJ1-2; TRBD1 matches 7 bases. V lost 3 bases, J lost 2 bases, and 16 bases stayed unmatched. CDR1 is SGDLS, CDR2 YYNGEE, per germline. The CDR3 is 18 residues long.

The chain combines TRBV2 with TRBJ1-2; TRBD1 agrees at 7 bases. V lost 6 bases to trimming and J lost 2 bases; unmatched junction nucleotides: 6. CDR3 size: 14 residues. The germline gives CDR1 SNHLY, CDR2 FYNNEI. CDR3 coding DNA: TGTGCCAGCAGCCGGGACAGATCCAACTATGGCTACACCTTC. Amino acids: CASSRDRSNYGYTF.

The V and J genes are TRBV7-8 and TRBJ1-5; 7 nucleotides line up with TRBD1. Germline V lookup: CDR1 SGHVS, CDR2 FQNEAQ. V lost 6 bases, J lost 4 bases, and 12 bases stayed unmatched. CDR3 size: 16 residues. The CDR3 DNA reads TGTGCCAGCAGTAAGGGCCGGGACAGACTAAATCAGCCCCAGCATTTT. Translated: CASSKGRDRLNQPQHF.

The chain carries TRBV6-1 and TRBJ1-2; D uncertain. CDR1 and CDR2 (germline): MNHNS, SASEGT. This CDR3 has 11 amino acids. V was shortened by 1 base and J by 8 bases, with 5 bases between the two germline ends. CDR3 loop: CASSEVRGYTF. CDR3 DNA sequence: TGTGCCAGCAGTGAAGTTAGAGGCTACACCTTC.

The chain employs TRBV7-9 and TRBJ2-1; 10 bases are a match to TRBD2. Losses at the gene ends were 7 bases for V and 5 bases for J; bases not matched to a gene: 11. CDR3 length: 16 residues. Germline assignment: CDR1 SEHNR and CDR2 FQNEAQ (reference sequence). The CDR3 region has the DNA TGTGCCAGCACCGAACGCGGACTAGCGGCTGACAATGAGCAGTTCTTC. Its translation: CASTERGLAADNEQFF.

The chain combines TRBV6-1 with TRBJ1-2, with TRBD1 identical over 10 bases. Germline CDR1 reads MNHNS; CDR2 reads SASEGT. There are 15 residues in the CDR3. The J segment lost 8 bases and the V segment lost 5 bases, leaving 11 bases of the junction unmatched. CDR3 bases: TGTGCCAGCAGTTCCCTCCTGACAGGGGGCAGCGGCTACACCTTC. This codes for CASSSLLTGGSGYTF.

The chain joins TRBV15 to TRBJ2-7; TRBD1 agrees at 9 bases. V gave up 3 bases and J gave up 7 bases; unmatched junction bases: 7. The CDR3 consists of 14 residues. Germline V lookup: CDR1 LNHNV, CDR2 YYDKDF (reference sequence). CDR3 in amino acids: CATSSGTGFQEQYF. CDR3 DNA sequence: TGTGCCACCAGCAGCGGGACAGGGTTTCAAGAGCAGTACTTC.

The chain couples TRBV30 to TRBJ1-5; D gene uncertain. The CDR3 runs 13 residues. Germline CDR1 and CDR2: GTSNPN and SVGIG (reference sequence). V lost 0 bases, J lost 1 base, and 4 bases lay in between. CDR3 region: CAWSVQSNQPQHF. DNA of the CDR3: TGTGCCTGGAGTGTACAGAGCAATCAGCCCCAGCATTTT.

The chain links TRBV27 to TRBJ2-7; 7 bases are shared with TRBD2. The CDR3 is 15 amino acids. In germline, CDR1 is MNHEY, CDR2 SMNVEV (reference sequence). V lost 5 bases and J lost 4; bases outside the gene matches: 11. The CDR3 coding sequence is TGTGCCAGCAGTCTAGCTCCGGGGGGTATTTACGAGCAGTACTTC. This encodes CASSLAPGGIYEQYF.

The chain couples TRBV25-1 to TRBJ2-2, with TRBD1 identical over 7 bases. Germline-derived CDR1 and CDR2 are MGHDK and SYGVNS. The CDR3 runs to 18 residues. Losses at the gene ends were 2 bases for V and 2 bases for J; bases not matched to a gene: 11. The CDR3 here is CASSEPLDRATNTGELFF. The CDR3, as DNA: TGTGCCAGCAGTGAACCCTTAGACAGGGCAACAAACACCGGGGAGCTGTTTTTT.

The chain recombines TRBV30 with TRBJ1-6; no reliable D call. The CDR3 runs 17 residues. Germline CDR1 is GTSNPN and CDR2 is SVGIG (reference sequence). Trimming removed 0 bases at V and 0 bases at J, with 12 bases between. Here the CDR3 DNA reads TGTGCCTGGAGTGTAGGAGACCCGAGCTCCTATAATTCACCCCTCCACTTT. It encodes CAWSVGDPSSYNSPLHF. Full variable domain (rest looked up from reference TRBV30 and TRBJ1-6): SQTIHQWPATLVQPVGSPLSLECTVEGTSNPNLYWYRQAAGRGLQLLFYSVGIGQISSEVPQNLSASRPQDRQFILSSKKLLLSDSGFYLCAWSVGDPSSYNSPLHFGNGTRLTVT.

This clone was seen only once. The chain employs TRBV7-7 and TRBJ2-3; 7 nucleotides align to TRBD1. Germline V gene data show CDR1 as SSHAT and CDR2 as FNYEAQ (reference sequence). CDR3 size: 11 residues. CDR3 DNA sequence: TGTGCTGCAGGGGGAACAGATACGCAGTATTTT. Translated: CAAGGTDTQYF.